The present entry profiles one TCR beta chain with its context. The data were obtained in a study of blood T cell repertoires in COVID-19. Study as a whole: The cDNA or gDNA used as material had been derived from T cells, B-cell-depleted T cells, or PBMCs.

Produced via immunoSEQ multiplex PCR; TCRdb's table is partial and in-frame only. This table has hundreds of thousands of clones, roughly 89% appearing once. Per germline, CDR1 GTSNPN and CDR2 SVGIG (reference sequence). The CDR3 spans 13 residues. Trimming left V 1 base short and J 4 bases short, with 11 bases between. Sequenced material: PBMCs or T cells enriched from blood (not recorded which). The clonotype originates from a woman aged 40 to 50 who had recovered from COVID-19. The chain combines TRBV30 with TRBJ2-7; D call uncertain. The CDR3 sequence is CAWSGSARYEQYF. DNA of the CDR3: TGTGCCTGGAGTGGTTCTGCTCGGTACGAGCAGTACTTC.